This T cell receptor (beta chain) was found in a study of tumor-infiltrating lymphocytes in primary liver carcinoma. Study details: Productive TCRbeta reads per sample were roughly 3.5 to 7.5 million, not differing by tissue.

Study observations and caveats: Relative to tumor region pairs, the tumor-adjacent and tumor-blood pairs showed overlap that was lower. Merely about 7.5-24% of top clones occurred in all five tumor regions.

A primer in the constant region served to generate TCR beta cDNA from 500 to 600 ng of total RNA. Construction of TCR beta libraries relied on three successive nested multiplex PCR rounds employing slightly modified ARM-PCR. Use of TRBV1-TRBV30 forward primers with a C-beta reverse primer characterized the first two PCR rounds, which lasted approximately 11 cycles each. Using its own MiXCR run on the multiplex PCR reads, TCRdb lists one record per CDR3 protein. Here the sample spans 100,000 or so distinct CDR3 sequences, about two thirds being singletons. Investigators took RNA and DNA out together from approximately 22-30 mg of unsorted bulk tissue. The germline V gene encodes CDR1 SQVTM and CDR2 ANQGSEA. The CDR3 has 14 residues. On this clonotype: Its antigen is undetermined.

The receptor was isolated from a woman aged 60-70 years with primary liver carcinoma and hepatitis B virus infection. The sequencing sample was made of liver tumor tissue from sampling region 2. This sample's subset: tumor region T2, inferior pole. V and J are TRBV29-1 and TRBJ2-3; D possibly corresponds to TRBD2 (6 bases). The CDR3 reads CIVRAGGFGDTQYF. The CDR3 region has the DNA TGCATCGTGCGGGCTGGGGGGTTTGGAGATACGCAGTATTTT.